This T cell receptor beta chain derives from a study of T cell responses to AZD1222 COVID-19 vaccine. With respect to this clone: Its antigen remains unknown.

Only in-frame clones appear in the TCRdb table, and some are missing; sequencing was by immunoSEQ multiplex PCR. Here the sample spans over 130,000 clones, about 90% being singletons. Study-level results: After two AZD1222 doses, spike-specific TCR breadth and depth rose versus day 0. Mostly white British, mostly female donors; authors suggested clonal diversity may be underestimated.

This CDR3 has 14 amino acids. The V gene's germline CDR1 is SEHNR and CDR2 FQNEAQ (reference sequence). The V gene lost 3 bases and the J gene lost 11 bases, with 17 bases spanning the gap. This rearrangement joins TRBV7-9 to TRBJ1-5, with TRBD1 as a possible D gene (6 bases). The origin of this receptor is an adult who received the AZD1222 COVID-19 vaccine. The sample here was peripheral blood, taken 28 days after the second AZD1222 dose. DNA for the CDR3: TGTGCCAGCAGCTTGGGTGGGGGCTCGGAGACCCAGCATTTT. This encodes CASSLGGGSETQHF.